Detailed here is one T cell receptor (beta chain). Its antigen remains unknown. Graft donor-derived T-allo10 cells were described as host-alloantigen-specific, anergic, and alloantigen-specifically suppressive. Trimming cost V 1 base and J 10 bases, with 20 bases left between them. CDR1 DFQATT and CDR2 SNEGSKA come from the germline V gene (reference sequence). The CDR3 runs 15 residues. These data are taken from a study of type 1 regulatory T cells. Study information: This in vitro CD4 product, T-allo10, is enriched for Tr1 cells and alloantigen-specific.

TCRdb reprocessed the reads via MiXCR and lists one record per CDR3 protein. The sample consists of over 55,000 distinct CDR3 sequences, roughly 60% of them appearing once. Sequencing input: cultured T cells, either the whole culture or a sorted T cell fraction (not recorded which). Subset indicated: Tr1-enriched cell product generated in vitro against host alloantigens. This clonotype was sampled from a human donor in good health. This chain uses TRBV20-1 with TRBJ2-1; D is possibly TRBD1 (6 bases). The CDR3 is CSARVGAATQGEQFF. CDR3 DNA: TGCAGTGCTAGAGTCGGAGCAGCCACTCAGGGGGAGCAGTTCTTC.